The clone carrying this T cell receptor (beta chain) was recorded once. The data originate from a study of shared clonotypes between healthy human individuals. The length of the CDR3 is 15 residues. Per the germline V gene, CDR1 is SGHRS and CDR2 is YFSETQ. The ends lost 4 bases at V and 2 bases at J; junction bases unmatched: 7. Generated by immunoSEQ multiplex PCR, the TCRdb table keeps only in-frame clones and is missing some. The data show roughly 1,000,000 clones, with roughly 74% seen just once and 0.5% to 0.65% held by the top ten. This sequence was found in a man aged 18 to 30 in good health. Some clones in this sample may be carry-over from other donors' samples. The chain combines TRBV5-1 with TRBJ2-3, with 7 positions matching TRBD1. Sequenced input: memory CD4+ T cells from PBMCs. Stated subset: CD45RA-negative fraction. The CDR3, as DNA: TGCGCCAGCAGCGCGTACAGGGGCCACACAGATACGCAGTATTTT. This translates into CASSAYRGHTDTQYF.